This T cell receptor (beta chain) came from a study of T cells expressing NK-cell markers. On the study more broadly: Sequencing of TCR beta repertoires drew on sorted CD3+CD56+NKG2C+, CD3+CD56+NKG2C- and CD3+CD56-NKG2C+ T cells.

This CDR3 has 16 residues. Per the germline V gene, CDR1 is SGHVS and CDR2 is FNYEAQ. 5'RACE template switching built TCR beta cDNA with unique molecular identifiers. From its re-call of the 5' RACE reads, TCRdb lists each CDR3 protein once, without DNA. The sample has roughly 450,000 distinct CDR3 sequences. The gene calls are TRBV7-6 and TRBJ2-3; TCRdb gives TRBD1 as the D gene, but with no DNA this cannot be confirmed. This TCR was sampled from a woman in her 50s in good health. Sequences were obtained from blood T cells: a sorted CD56 or NKG2C T cell subset, CD4+ or CD8+ T cells, or bulk PBMC T cells (not recorded which). CDR3 in amino acids: CASSLAGVSVTDTQYF.